This T cell receptor beta chain was sequenced in a study of technical replicates of blood from several donors. The CDR3 totals 16 residues. The germline V gene has CDR1 SGDLS and CDR2 YYNGEE. Unmatched junction bases numbered 7, after V lost 1 base and J lost 0 bases. The method was immunoSEQ multiplex PCR; TCRdb's version includes in-frame clones alone and lacks a portion of them. The sample lists some 63,000 clones; around nine tenths were seen once. The genes are TRBV9 and TRBJ2-7; 7 bases map to TRBD2. The receptor's source is a human donor in good health. Some clones in this sample may be carry-over from other donors' samples. Specimen: PBMCs. The CDR3 region is CASSVRGDGSSYEQYF. In DNA form, the CDR3 reads TGTGCCAGCAGCGTACGGGGGGACGGTAGCTCCTACGAGCAGTACTTC.